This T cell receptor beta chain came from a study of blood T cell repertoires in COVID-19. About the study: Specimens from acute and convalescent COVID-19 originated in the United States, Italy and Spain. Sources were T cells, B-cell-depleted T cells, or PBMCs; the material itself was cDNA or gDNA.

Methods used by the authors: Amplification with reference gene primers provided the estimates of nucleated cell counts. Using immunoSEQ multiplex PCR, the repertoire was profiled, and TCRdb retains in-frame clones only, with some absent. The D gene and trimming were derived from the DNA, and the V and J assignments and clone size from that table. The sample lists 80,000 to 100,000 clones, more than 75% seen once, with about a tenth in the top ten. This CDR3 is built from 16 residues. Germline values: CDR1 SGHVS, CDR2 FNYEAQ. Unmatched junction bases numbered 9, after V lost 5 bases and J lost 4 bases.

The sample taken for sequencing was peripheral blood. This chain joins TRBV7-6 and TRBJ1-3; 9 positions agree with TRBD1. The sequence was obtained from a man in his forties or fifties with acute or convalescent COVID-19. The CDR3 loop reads CASSQITGGIGNTIYF. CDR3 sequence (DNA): TGTGCCAGCAGCCAAATCACAGGGGGCATAGGAAACACCATATATTTT.